Listed below are T cell receptor beta chains from one sample, sequenced in a study of T cell changes during pregnancy in multiple sclerosis. The protocol was immunoSEQ multiplex PCR, while the TCRdb copy is restricted to in-frame clones and leaves out a portion. The sample shows tens of thousands of clones, over 85% of them seen only once. The sample in question was CD8+ T cells from peripheral blood mononuclear cells, obtained before pregnancy. The receptors originated from a female donor with multiple sclerosis, enrolled in a pregnancy study. CDR3s include the opening cysteine and the closing phenylalanine or tryptophan. The D gene is left open where the match is weak. A clone size is listed for some rows: how often the clone was seen (once, few, many), or a class if it is expanded.

j_gene	abundance	d_gene	v_gene	CDR3nt	CDR3aa
TRBJ2-5	-	-	TRBV11-2	TGTGCCAGCAGCTTCGTGCCCGCATGGGGGCTTCAAGAGACCCAGTACTTC	CASSFVPAWGLQETQYF
TRBJ2-1	-	-	TRBV14	TGTGCCAGCAGCCAAGCTGGGGCGGGGGCAGCAGGGAATGAGCAGTTCTTC	CASSQAGAGAAGNEQFF
TRBJ2-2	-	-	TRBV9	TGTGCCAGCAGCGTTGGCCAACCCGGGGAGCTGTTTTTT	CASSVGQPGELFF
TRBJ2-3	-	TRBD1	TRBV6-4	TGTGCCAGCAGTGTTGGGGGACAGGGAACAGATACGCAGTATTTT	CASSVGGQGTDTQYF
TRBJ2-3	-	TRBD1	TRBV12-5	TGTGCTAGTGGTTTGGGAGGGGGCATAGATACGCAGTATTTT	CASGLGGGIDTQYF
TRBJ2-7	-	TRBD1	TRBV6-5	TGTGCCAGCAGTTACCATCCGGGACAGGGGGCTCGCGAGCAGTACTTC	CASSYHPGQGAREQYF
TRBJ2-3	-	-	TRBV7-9	TGTGCCAGCAGCCCCGGTCGGGGGGCGAGCAGGGATACGCAGTATTTT	CASSPGRGASRDTQYF
TRBJ1-5	-	TRBD1	TRBV19	TGTGCCAGTAGTATGGGGACAGGGGGAAATCAGCCCCAGCATTTT	CASSMGTGGNQPQHF
TRBJ1-1	-	-	TRBV6-6	TGTGCCAGCAGTTACTCCGTCTCGGAAGCTTTCTTT	CASSYSVSEAFF
TRBJ1-1	-	-	TRBV15	TGTGCCACCAGCAGAGGTGCGGGCACTGAAGCTTTCTTT	CATSRGAGTEAFF
TRBJ2-5	once	-	TRBV7-7	TGTGCTAGCAGCTTAGGTAGCGGCTTAGAGACCCAGTACTTC	CASSLGSGLETQYF
TRBJ1-2	-	-	TRBV18	TGTGCCAGCTCACCACCTGAGGGTTTTGGAGGCTACACCTTC	CASSPPEGFGGYTF
TRBJ2-7	-	-	TRBV4-3	TGCGCCAGCAGCCAAGAAGTAAACAGCCACTACGAGCAGTACTTC	CASSQEVNSHYEQYF
TRBJ2-3	-	TRBD1	TRBV9	TGTGCCAGCAGCCGAACAGGGGGGAGTCCAGATACGCAGTATTTT	CASSRTGGSPDTQYF
TRBJ1-2	-	-	TRBV7-2	TGTGCCAGCAGCTCGCTCGGGGGCTACACCTTC	CASSSLGGYTF
TRBJ2-7	-	-	TRBV4-3	TGCGCCAGCAGCCAGATGGTACAGGGAAAAGGCGGCTACGAGCAGTACTTC	CASSQMVQGKGGYEQYF
TRBJ2-1	-	-	TRBV9	TGTGCCAGCAGCACAGAACAGGGAACGGGTGAGCAGTTCTTC	CASSTEQGTGEQFF